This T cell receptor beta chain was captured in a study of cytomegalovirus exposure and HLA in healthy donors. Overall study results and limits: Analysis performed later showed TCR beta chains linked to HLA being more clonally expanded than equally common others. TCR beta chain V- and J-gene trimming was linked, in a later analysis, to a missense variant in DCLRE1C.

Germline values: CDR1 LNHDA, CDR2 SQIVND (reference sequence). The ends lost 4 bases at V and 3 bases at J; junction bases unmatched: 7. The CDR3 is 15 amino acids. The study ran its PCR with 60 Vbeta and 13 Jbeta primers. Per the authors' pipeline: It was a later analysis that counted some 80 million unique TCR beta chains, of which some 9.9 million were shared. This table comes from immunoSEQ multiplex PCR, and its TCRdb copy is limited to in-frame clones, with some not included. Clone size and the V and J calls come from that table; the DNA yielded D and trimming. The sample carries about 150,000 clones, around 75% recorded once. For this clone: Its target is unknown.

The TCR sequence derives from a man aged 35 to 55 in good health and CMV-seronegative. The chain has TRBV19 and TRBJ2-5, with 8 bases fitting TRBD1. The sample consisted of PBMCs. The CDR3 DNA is TGTGCCAGTAGTAGGACAGGGCTCCCCGAAGAGACCCAGTACTTC. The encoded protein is CASSRTGLPEETQYF.